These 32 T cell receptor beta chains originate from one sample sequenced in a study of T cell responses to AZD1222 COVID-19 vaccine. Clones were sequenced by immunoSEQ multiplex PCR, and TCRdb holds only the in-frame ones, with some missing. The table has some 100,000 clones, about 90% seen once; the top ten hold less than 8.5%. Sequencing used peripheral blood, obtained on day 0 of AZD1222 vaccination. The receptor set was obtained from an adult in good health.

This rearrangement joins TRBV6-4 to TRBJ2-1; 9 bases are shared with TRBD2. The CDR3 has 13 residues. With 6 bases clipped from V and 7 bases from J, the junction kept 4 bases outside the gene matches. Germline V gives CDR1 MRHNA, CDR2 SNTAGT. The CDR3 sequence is CASSAGGYNEQFF. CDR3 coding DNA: TGTGCCAGCAGCGCGGGGGGGTATAATGAGCAGTTCTTC.

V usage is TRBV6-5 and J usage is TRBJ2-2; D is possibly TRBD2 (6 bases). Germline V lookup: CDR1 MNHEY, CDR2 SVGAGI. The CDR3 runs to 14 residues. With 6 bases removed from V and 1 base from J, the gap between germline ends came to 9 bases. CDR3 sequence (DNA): TGTGCCAGCAGCGGGACTTTGAACACCGGGGAGCTGTTTTTT. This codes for CASSGTLNTGELFF.

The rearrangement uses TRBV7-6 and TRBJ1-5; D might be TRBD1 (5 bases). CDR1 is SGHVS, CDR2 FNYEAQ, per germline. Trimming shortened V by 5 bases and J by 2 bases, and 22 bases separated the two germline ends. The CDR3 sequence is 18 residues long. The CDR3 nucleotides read TGTGCCAGCAGCCCCCTCCCTGGCGGGGCGGCAGGCAATCAGCCCCAGCATTTT. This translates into CASSPLPGGAAGNQPQHF.

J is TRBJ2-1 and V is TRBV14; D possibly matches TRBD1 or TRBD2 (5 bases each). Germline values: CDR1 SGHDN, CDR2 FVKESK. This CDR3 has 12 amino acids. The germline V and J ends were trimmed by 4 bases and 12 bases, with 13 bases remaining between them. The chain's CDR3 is CASSLPSGPQFF. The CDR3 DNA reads TGTGCCAGCAGCCTCCCCTCGGGACCGCAGTTCTTC.

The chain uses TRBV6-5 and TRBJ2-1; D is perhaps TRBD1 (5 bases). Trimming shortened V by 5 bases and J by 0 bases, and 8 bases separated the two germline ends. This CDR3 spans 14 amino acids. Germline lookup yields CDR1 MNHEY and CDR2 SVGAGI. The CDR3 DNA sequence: TGTGCCAGCAGTCGACAGAGCTCCTACAATGAGCAGTTCTTC. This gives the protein CASSRQSSYNEQFF.

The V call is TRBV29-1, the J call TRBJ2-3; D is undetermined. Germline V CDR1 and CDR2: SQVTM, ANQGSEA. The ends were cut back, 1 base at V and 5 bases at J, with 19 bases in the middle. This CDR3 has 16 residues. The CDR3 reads CSVEGRLRVLGDTQYF. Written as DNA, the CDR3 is TGCAGCGTTGAAGGTCGGTTAAGGGTTCTAGGAGATACGCAGTATTTT.

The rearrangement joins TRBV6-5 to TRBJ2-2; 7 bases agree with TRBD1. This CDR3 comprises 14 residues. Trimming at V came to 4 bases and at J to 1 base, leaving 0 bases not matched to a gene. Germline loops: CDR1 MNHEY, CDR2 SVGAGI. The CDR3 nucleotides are TGTGCCAGCAGTTGGACAGGGAACACCGGGGAGCTGTTTTTT. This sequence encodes CASSWTGNTGELFF.

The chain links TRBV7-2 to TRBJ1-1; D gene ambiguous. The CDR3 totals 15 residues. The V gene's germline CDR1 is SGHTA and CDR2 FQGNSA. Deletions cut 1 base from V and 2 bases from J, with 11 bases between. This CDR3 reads CASSLGRIVNTEAFF. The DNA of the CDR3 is TGTGCCAGCAGCTTAGGCCGGATTGTTAACACTGAAGCTTTCTTT.

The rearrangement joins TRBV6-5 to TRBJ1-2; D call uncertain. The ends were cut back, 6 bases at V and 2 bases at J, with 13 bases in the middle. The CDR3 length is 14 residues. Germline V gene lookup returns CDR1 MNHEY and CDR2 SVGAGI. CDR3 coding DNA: TGTGCCAGCAGCGCGGAGCCGGGAAACTATGGCTACACCTTC. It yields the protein CASSAEPGNYGYTF.

The CDR3 DNA reads TGTGCCTCCCCGATCAACACAGATACGCAGTATTTT. This codes for CASPINTDTQYF. The J gene is TRBJ2-3, the V gene TRBV30; no definite D call. The CDR3 is 12 amino acids. V was pared by 7 bases and J by 2 bases, with 10 bases between. Per germline, CDR1 GTSNPN and CDR2 SVGIG (reference sequence). Looking up the rest from reference TRBV30 and TRBJ2-3 gives the full variable domain: SQTIHQWPATLVQPVGSPLSLECTVEGTSNPNLYWYRQAAGRGLQLLFYSVGIGQISSEVPQNLSASRPQDRQFILSSKKLLLSDSGFYLCASPINTDTQYFGPGTRLTVL.

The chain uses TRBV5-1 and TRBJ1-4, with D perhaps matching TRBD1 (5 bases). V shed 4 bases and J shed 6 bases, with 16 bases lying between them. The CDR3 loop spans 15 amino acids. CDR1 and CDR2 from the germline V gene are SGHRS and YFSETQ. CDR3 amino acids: CASSAVRGLDEKLFF. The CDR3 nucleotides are TGCGCCAGCAGCGCTGTGCGGGGGTTGGATGAAAAACTGTTTTTT.

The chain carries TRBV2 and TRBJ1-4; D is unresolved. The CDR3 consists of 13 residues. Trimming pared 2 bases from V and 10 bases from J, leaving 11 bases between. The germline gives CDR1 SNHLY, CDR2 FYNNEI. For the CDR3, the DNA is TGTGCCAGCAGTGAATCAATCTCAGGAAAACTGTTTTTT. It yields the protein CASSESISGKLFF. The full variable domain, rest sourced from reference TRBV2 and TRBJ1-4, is EPEVTQTPSHQVTQMGQEVILRCVPISNHLYFYWYRQILGQKVEFLVSFYNNEISEKSEIFDDQFSVERPDGSNFTLKIRSTKLEDSAMYFCASSESISGKLFFGSGTQLSVL.

The CDR3 bases are TGTGCCAGCAGGCTACAAAGAATGAACACTGAAGCTTTCTTT. Encoded protein: CASRLQRMNTEAFF. The chain is built from TRBV2 and TRBJ1-1; D remains ambiguous. V lost 6 bases, J lost 0 bases, and 11 bases lay in between. This CDR3 has 14 residues. Germline V gives CDR1 SNHLY, CDR2 FYNNEI.

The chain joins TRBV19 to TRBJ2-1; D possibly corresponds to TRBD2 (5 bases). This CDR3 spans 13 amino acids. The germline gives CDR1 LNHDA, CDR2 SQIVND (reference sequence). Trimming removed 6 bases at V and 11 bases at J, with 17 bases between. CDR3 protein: CASSPGVGSQQFF. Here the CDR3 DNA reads TGTGCCAGTAGCCCCGGGGTGGGGAGCCAGCAGTTCTTC.

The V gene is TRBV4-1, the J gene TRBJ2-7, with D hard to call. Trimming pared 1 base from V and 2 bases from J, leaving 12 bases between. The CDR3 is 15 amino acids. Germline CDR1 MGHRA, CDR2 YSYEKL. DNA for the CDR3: TGCGCCAGCAGCCAAGGACACTTCCCTACCTACGAGCAGTACTTC. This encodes CASSQGHFPTYEQYF.

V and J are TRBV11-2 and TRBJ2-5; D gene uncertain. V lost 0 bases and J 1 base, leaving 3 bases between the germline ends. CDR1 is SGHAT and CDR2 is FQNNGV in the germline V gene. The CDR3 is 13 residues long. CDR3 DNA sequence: TGTGCCAGCAGCTTAGACCCCCAAGAGACCCAGTACTTC. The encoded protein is CASSLDPQETQYF.

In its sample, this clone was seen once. CDR3 in DNA: TGTGCCAGCAGCCAAGGAGGTACAGGAGAGCATGGCTACACCTTC. It encodes CASSQGGTGEHGYTF. The chain has TRBV3-1 (or the pseudogene TRBV3-2) and TRBJ1-2; D perhaps matches TRBD1 (5 bases). The CDR3 is made up of 15 amino acids. The germline CDR1 and CDR2 sequences are LGHDT and YNNKEL (reference sequence). Trimming left V 1 base short and J 6 bases short, with 15 bases between.

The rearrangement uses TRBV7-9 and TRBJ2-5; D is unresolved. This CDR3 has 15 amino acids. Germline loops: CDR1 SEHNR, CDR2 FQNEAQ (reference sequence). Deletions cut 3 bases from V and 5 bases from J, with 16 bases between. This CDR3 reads CASSLQRTVPETQYF. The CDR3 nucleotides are TGTGCCAGCAGCTTGCAGCGTACAGTCCCCGAGACCCAGTACTTC.

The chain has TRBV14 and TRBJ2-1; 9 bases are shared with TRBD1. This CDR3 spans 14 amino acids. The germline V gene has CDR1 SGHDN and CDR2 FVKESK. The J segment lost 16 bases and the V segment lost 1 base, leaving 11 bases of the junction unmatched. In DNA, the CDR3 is TGTGCCAGCAGCCAAGCCGCAAGACAGGGGGGGATATTCTTC. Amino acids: CASSQAARQGGIFF. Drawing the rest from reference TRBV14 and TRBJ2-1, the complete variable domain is EAGVTQFPSHSVIEKGQTVTLRCDPISGHDNLYWYRRVMGKEIKFLLHFVKESKQDESGMPNNRFLAERTGGTYSTLKVQPAELEDSGVYFCASSQAARQGGIFFGPGTRLTVL.

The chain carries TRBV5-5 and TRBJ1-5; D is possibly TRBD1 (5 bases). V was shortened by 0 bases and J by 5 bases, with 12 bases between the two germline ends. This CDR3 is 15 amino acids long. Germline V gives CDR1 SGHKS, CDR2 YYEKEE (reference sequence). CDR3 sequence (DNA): TGTGCCAGCAGCTTGGTTGTAGGGGTTGATCAGCCCCAGCATTTT. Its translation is CASSLVVGVDQPQHF.

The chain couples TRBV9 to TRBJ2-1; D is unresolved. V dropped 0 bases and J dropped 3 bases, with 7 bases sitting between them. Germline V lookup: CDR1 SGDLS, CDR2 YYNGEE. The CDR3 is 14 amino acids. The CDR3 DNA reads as TGTGCCAGCAGCGTAGCCTTTAGCTACAATGAGCAGTTCTTC. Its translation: CASSVAFSYNEQFF.

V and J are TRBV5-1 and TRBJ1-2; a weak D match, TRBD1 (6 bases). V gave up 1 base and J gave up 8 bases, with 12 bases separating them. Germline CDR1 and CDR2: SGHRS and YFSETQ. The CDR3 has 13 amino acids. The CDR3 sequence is CASSLIGGDGYTF. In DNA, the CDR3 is TGCGCCAGCAGCTTGATAGGGGGGGACGGCTACACCTTC. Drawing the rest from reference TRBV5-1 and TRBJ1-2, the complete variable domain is KAGVTQTPRYLIKTRGQQVTLSCSPISGHRSVSWYQQTPGQGLQFLFEYFSETQRNKGNFPGRFSGRQFSNSRSEMNVSTLELGDSALYLCASSLIGGDGYTFGSGTRLTVV.

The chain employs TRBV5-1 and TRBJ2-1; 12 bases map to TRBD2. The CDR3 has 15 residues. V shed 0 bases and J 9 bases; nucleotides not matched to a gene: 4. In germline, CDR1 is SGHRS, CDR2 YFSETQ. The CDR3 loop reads CASSLVLAGGSEQFF. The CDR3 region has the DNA TGCGCCAGCAGCTTGGTCCTAGCGGGAGGGAGTGAGCAGTTCTTC. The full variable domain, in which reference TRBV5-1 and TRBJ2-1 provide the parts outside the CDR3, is KAGVTQTPRYLIKTRGQQVTLSCSPISGHRSVSWYQQTPGQGLQFLFEYFSETQRNKGNFPGRFSGRQFSNSRSEMNVSTLELGDSALYLCASSLVLAGGSEQFFGPGTRLTVL.

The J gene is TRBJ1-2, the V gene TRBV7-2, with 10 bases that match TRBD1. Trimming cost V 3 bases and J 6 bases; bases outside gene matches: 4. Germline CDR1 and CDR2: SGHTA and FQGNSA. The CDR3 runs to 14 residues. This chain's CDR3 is CASSFDGTGDGYTF. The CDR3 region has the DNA TGTGCCAGCAGCTTCGACGGGACAGGGGATGGCTACACCTTC.

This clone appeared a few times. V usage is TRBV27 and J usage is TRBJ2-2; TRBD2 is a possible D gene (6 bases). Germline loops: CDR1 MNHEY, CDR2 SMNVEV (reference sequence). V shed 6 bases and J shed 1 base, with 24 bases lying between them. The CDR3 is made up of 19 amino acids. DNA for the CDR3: TGTGCCAGCAGCTACCTCCGCCGGGCGGTAGCGGAGAACACCGGGGAGCTGTTTTTT. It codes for CASSYLRRAVAENTGELFF.

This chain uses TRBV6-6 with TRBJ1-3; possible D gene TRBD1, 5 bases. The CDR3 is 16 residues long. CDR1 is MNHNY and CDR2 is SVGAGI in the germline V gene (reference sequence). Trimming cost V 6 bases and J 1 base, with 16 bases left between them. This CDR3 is CASSANQGGSGNTIYF. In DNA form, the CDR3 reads TGTGCCAGCAGCGCCAATCAGGGAGGATCTGGAAACACCATATATTTT.

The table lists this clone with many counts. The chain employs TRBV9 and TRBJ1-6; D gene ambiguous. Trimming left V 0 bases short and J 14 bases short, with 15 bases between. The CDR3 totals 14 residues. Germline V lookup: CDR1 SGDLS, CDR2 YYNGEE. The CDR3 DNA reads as TGTGCCAGCAGCGTAGAAGAAGGGTTTGCGGCCCTCCACTTT. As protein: CASSVEEGFAALHF. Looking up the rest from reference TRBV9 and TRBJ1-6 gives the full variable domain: DSGVTQTPKHLITATGQRVTLRCSPRSGDLSVYWYQQSLDQGLQFLIQYYNGEERAKGNILERFSAQQFPDLHSELNLSSLELGDSALYFCASSVEEGFAALHFGNGTRLTVT.

The DNA for the CDR3 is TGTGCCAGTAGTAGATCGTGGATAAATTTTAGACCGACAGTTCCCAGCTCTGGGGCCAACGTCCTGACTTTC. Translated, it gives CASSRSWINFRPTVPSSGANVLTF. The rearrangement links TRBV19 to TRBJ2-6, with a weak D call TRBD1 (5 bases). Germline lookup yields CDR1 LNHDA and CDR2 SQIVND (reference sequence). This CDR3 spans 24 amino acids. The V end lost 4 bases, the J end lost 0 bases, and 34 bases lay between the germline ends.

This chain's CDR3 is CASSVDVRDTSYNEQFF. CDR3 bases: TGTGCCAGCAGCGTTGATGTCCGGGACACCTCCTACAATGAGCAGTTCTTC. The J gene is TRBJ2-1, the V gene TRBV9; a possible D gene is TRBD1 (6 bases). In germline, CDR1 is SGDLS, CDR2 YYNGEE. V was shortened by 2 bases and J by 0 bases, with 15 bases between the two germline ends. This CDR3 contains 17 residues.

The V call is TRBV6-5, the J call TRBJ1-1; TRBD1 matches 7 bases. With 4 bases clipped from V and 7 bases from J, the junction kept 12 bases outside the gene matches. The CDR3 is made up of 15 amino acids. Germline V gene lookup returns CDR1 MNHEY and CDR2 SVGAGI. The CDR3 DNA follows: TGTGCCAGCAGTTCCAGAATCACAGGGGTTGGTGAAGCTTTCTTT. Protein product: CASSSRITGVGEAFF.

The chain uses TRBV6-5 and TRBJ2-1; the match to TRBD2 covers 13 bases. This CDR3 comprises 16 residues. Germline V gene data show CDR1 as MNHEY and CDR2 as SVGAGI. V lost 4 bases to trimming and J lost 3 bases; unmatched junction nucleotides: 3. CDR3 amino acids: CASSSRTSGSYNEQFF. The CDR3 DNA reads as TGTGCCAGCAGTTCGAGGACTAGCGGGAGCTACAATGAGCAGTTCTTC.

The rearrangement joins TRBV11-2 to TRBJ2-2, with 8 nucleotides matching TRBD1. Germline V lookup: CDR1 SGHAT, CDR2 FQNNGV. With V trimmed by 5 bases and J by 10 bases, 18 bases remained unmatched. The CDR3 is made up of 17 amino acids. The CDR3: CASSVLAGTGLRSELFF. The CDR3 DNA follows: TGTGCCAGCAGCGTACTTGCCGGGACAGGACTCCGCTCGGAGCTGTTTTTT.